These T cell receptor beta chains were read from a single sample in a study of blood T cell repertoires in COVID-19. Here immunoSEQ multiplex PCR was the method, and the copy in TCRdb shows in-frame clones only, minus some. Of around 180,000 clones listed, 85% to 90% are singletons. Sequencing was carried out using peripheral blood. The receptor source for this set is a woman between 25 and 40 years old with active or convalescent COVID-19. CDR3s include the opening cysteine and the closing phenylalanine or tryptophan. D genes are given only for firm matches. A clone size is listed for some rows: how often the clone was seen (once, few, many), or a class if it is expanded.

J: TRBJ1-2
V: TRBV28
length: 14
size: few
D: .
DNA: TGTGCCAGCAGTTTCTCGCAGGGGCTTGGGGGCTACACCTTC
CDR3: CASSFSQGLGGYTF

J: TRBJ2-2
V: TRBV7-2
length: 18
size: .
D: .
DNA: TGTGCCAGCAGCCCTCAAGCCCAATCCTCCCCTACGGGCGGGGAGCTGTTTTTT
CDR3: CASSPQAQSSPTGGELFF

J: TRBJ1-6
V: TRBV5-1
length: 15
size: .
D: TRBD1
DNA: TGCGCCAGCAGCTTAAATCACAGGGGAAATTCACCCCTCCACTTT
CDR3: CASSLNHRGNSPLHF

J: TRBJ2-1
V: TRBV5-8
length: 14
size: few
D: .
DNA: TGTGCCAGCACCTTATCCAGGGACTGGAATGAGCAGTTCTTC
CDR3: CASTLSRDWNEQFF

J: TRBJ2-2
V: TRBV18
length: 20
size: .
D: TRBD2
DNA: TGTGCCAGCTCACCACCCGCGGGACTAGCTATTTACGCGAACACCGGGGAGCTGTTTTTT
CDR3: CASSPPAGLAIYANTGELFF

J: TRBJ1-5
V: TRBV30
length: 13
size: .
D: .
DNA: TGTGCCTGGAGTGTACCGGGGGATCAGCCCCAGCATTTT
CDR3: CAWSVPGDQPQHF

J: TRBJ2-2
V: TRBV4-1
length: 15
size: once
D: .
DNA: TGCGCCAGCAGCCAAGAAGCGGCAGTTCGCGGGGAGCTGTTTTTT
CDR3: CASSQEAAVRGELFF

J: TRBJ1-5
V: TRBV19
length: 15
size: .
D: .
DNA: TGTGCCAGTAGTATAGGGCAGGCTAGCAATCAGCCCCAGCATTTT
CDR3: CASSIGQASNQPQHF

J: TRBJ1-3
V: TRBV6-5
length: 15
size: once
D: TRBD1
DNA: TGTGCCAGCAGTTACGCGACAGGGGATGGAAACACCATATATTTT
CDR3: CASSYATGDGNTIYF

J: TRBJ2-1
V: TRBV12-5
length: 15
size: .
D: TRBD1
DNA: TGTGCTAGTGGTGGGGGACAGGGTCTCCACAATGAGCAGTTCTTC
CDR3: CASGGGQGLHNEQFF

J: TRBJ2-7
V: TRBV6-5
length: 14
size: .
D: .
DNA: TGTGCCAGCAGCCGAGACTGGCTTACCTACGAGCAGTACTTC
CDR3: CASSRDWLTYEQYF

J: TRBJ1-2
V: TRBV7-9
length: 14
size: .
D: .
DNA: TGTGCCAGCAGCCCGACAGGAACTAACTATGGCTACACCTTC
CDR3: CASSPTGTNYGYTF

J: TRBJ2-5
V: TRBV2
length: 12
size: .
D: .
DNA: TGTGCCAGCCAAAGCGATCAAGAGACCCAGTACTTC
CDR3: CASQSDQETQYF

J: TRBJ1-6
V: TRBV6-6
length: 17
size: .
D: TRBD1
DNA: TGTGCCAGCAGTCCGAGGCCGGGACAGGGTAGCGATTCACCCCTCCACTTT
CDR3: CASSPRPGQGSDSPLHF

J: TRBJ2-3
V: TRBV5-6
length: 14
size: once
D: .
DNA: TGTGCCAGCAGCTTGCCACAGAGCACAGATACGCAGTATTTT
CDR3: CASSLPQSTDTQYF

J: TRBJ2-7
V: TRBV30
length: 12
size: .
D: .
DNA: TGTGCCTGGAGTGTACGCGGTTACGAGCAGTACTTC
CDR3: CAWSVRGYEQYF

J: TRBJ1-2
V: TRBV5-4
length: 15
size: .
D: .
DNA: TGTGCCAGCAGCTTTACCGGGACACTGGTCGGAGGCTACACCTTC
CDR3: CASSFTGTLVGGYTF

J: TRBJ2-5
V: TRBV11-2
length: 16
size: .
D: TRBD2
DNA: TGTGCCAGCAGCCCCTTCGGACTAGCGGAGCAAGAGACCCAGTACTTC
CDR3: CASSPFGLAEQETQYF

J: TRBJ2-5
V: TRBV5-6
length: 15
size: few
D: TRBD2
DNA: TGTGCCAGCAGCCAGACTAGCGGGGGTCAAGAGACCCAGTACTTC
CDR3: CASSQTSGGQETQYF

J: TRBJ2-1
V: TRBV7-6
length: 20
size: .
D: TRBD2
DNA: TGTGCCAGCAGCCCGAGACGGGGGATCCGACTAGCGGGAGCCTACAATGAGCAGTTCTTC
CDR3: CASSPRRGIRLAGAYNEQFF

J: TRBJ2-7
V: TRBV6-5
length: 15
size: .
D: .
DNA: TGTGCCAGCAGCACACAGTTCAGGGGACCCTACGAGCAGTACTTC
CDR3: CASSTQFRGPYEQYF

J: TRBJ1-2
V: TRBV6-1
length: 17
size: .
D: .
DNA: TGTGCCAGCAGTGAAGGATGGAGGGTCGGAAGCAACTATGGCTACACCTTC
CDR3: CASSEGWRVGSNYGYTF

J: TRBJ1-4
V: TRBV5-5
length: 14
size: .
D: .
DNA: TGTGCCAGCAGCTCAGGGCCAGGGTCTGAAAAACTGTTTTTT
CDR3: CASSSGPGSEKLFF

J: TRBJ2-1
V: TRBV2
length: 13
size: .
D: TRBD2
DNA: TGTGCCAGCAGTGGAGCTAGCGGCTATGAGCAGTTCTTC
CDR3: CASSGASGYEQFF

J: TRBJ1-2
V: TRBV19
length: 12
size: .
D: .
DNA: TGTGCCAGCCTAGGAGGGAACTATGGCTACACCTTC
CDR3: CASLGGNYGYTF